Listed below are T cell receptor beta chains from one sample, sequenced in a study of blood T cells in healthy people across ages. TCRdb fed the 5' RACE reads into MiXCR, producing one record per CDR3 protein. The sample has around 1.5 million distinct CDR3 sequences; 42% are singletons. The sample taken for sequencing was blood. These receptors were obtained from a woman under 30 in good health. The CDR3 runs from the conserved cysteine through the conserved F or W. The order of the fields is V gene, clone size, D gene, J gene, CDR3 protein, CDR3 DNA. The D gene is left open where the match is weak. Clone size is not always given. Where it is, it says once, few, many or a class for expanded clones.

TRBV6-5	once	.	TRBJ2-1	CASSFSTPGEQFF	TGTGCCAGCAGTTTCTCCACCCCAGGGGAGCAGTTCTTC
TRBV3-1	few	.	TRBJ2-6	CASSQEPGKAGANVLTF	TGTGCCAGCAGCCAAGAACCTGGGAAAGCCGGGGCCAACGTCCTGACTTTC
TRBV30	few	.	TRBJ2-5	CAWLPLGQETQYF	TGTGCCTGGTTACCTCTAGGGCAGGAGACCCAGTACTTC
TRBV25-1	.	.	TRBJ2-7	CASSANWLGYEQYF	TGTGCCAGCAGTGCAAACTGGTTGGGGTACGAGCAGTACTTC
TRBV7-2	.	.	TRBJ2-7	CASSPGSPTEQYF	TGTGCCAGCAGCCCAGGGTCTCCTACGGAGCAGTACTTC
TRBV14	few	TRBD2	TRBJ2-1	CASSRAGYYNEQFF	TGTGCCAGCAGCCGAGCGGGGTACTACAATGAGCAGTTCTTC
TRBV3-1	few	TRBD2	TRBJ2-3	CASSRRTSGRAIRADTQYF	TGTGCCAGCAGCCGACGGACTAGCGGGAGGGCAATAAGGGCAGATACGCAGTATTTT
TRBV12-3/TRBV12-4	.	TRBD2	TRBJ2-3	CASSLWGGSADTQYF	TGTGCCAGCAGTTTATGGGGGGGTAGCGCAGATACGCAGTATTTT
TRBV12-3/TRBV12-4	few	TRBD1	TRBJ2-7	CASSPPAGGHPYEQYF	TGTGCCAGCAGCCCACCCGCAGGGGGTCATCCCTACGAGCAGTACTTC
TRBV28	few	.	TRBJ2-6	CASSPGWSSGANVLTF	TGTGCCAGCAGCCCGGGATGGAGCTCTGGGGCCAACGTCCTGACTTTC
TRBV9	.	.	TRBJ2-3	CASSDDRGDTQYF	TGTGCCAGCAGCGACGACCGGGGCGATACGCAGTATTTT
TRBV15	.	.	TRBJ2-3	CATSRVLVGDTQYF	TGTGCCACCAGCAGAGTACTAGTGGGAGATACGCAGTATTTT
TRBV13	few	.	TRBJ1-1	CASGMMNTEAFF	TGTGCCAGCGGAATGATGAACACTGAAGCTTTCTTT
TRBV27	.	.	TRBJ2-5	CASSLGRVDYNEQYF	TGTGCCAGCAGTTTGGGCAGGGTAGACTACAATGAGCAGTACTTC
TRBV10-3	few	.	TRBJ1-5	CATSQSGIPIQPQHF	TGTGCCACGAGCCAGAGCGGGATCCCGATTCAGCCCCAGCATTTT
TRBV20-1	.	.	TRBJ2-3	CSAGGGSGTDTQYF	TGCAGTGCCGGAGGGGGTAGCGGCACAGATACGCAGTATTTT
TRBV5-1	few	TRBD1	TRBJ2-7	CASGDRAFSYEQYF	TGCGCCAGCGGCGACAGGGCCTTTTCCTACGAGCAGTACTTC
TRBV7-2	.	TRBD2	TRBJ2-5	CASSRKKAAAGGQETQYF	TGTGCCAGCAGCCGGAAAAAAGCTGCGGCGGGAGGGCAAGAGACCCAGTACTTC
TRBV6-5	few	TRBD2	TRBJ2-7	CASSLASGVFYEQYF	TGTGCCAGCAGCCTAGCTAGCGGGGTCTTCTACGAGCAGTACTTC
TRBV7-6	.	.	TRBJ1-4	CASSSTGNPGEKLFF	TGTGCCAGCAGCTCTACAGGGAACCCCGGTGAAAAACTGTTTTTT
TRBV28	.	TRBD2	TRBJ2-1	CASSSFGGREGLYNEQFF	TGTGCCAGCAGTTCTTTTGGGGGACGGGAGGGGCTCTACAATGAGCAGTTCTTC
TRBV5-1	.	.	TRBJ2-5	CASSGGQTQETQYF	TGCGCCAGCAGCGGGGGACAAACCCAAGAGACCCAGTACTTC
TRBV28	.	.	TRBJ2-3	CASSWQPQLADTQYF	TGTGCCAGCAGTTGGCAGCCCCAGTTAGCGGATACGCAGTATTTT
TRBV29-1	many	TRBD1	TRBJ2-1	CSVQGDRGMENEQFF	TGCAGCGTTCAAGGGGACAGGGGAATGGAAAATGAGCAGTTCTTC
TRBV7-9	.	TRBD2	TRBJ2-7	CASSPPQAGGGNEQYF	TGTGCCAGTAGTCCTCCCCAAGCGGGAGGGGGCAATGAGCAGTACTTC
TRBV4-2	.	.	TRBJ2-1	CASSPQQGSPIEQFF	TGTGCCAGCAGCCCCCAACAGGGTAGTCCGATTGAGCAGTTCTTC
TRBV6-5	few	.	TRBJ1-2	CASSYMPREGYTF	TGTGCCAGCAGTTACATGCCGCGCGAAGGCTACACCTTC
TRBV14	.	.	TRBJ2-1	CASSQASRLYNEQFF	TGTGCCAGCAGCCAAGCTAGCCGTCTCTACAATGAGCAGTTCTTC
TRBV5-6	.	TRBD2	TRBJ2-1	CASSPRTSGSFF	TGTGCCAGCAGCCCGCGTACTAGCGGGTCGTTCTTC
TRBV12-3/TRBV12-4	.	TRBD2	TRBJ2-7	CASSLASPRQAGGYEQYF	TGTGCCAGCAGTTTAGCGTCTCCGAGACAGGCGGGGGGCTACGAGCAGTACTTC
TRBV12-3/TRBV12-4	.	TRBD1	TRBJ1-1	CASSRSGTGGTKAFF	TGTGCCAGCAGCCGATCCGGGACAGGGGGCACTAAAGCTTTCTTT
TRBV20-1	.	.	TRBJ2-5	CSAKGTGQETQYF	TGCAGTGCTAAAGGGACTGGACAAGAGACCCAGTACTTC
TRBV6-4	.	TRBD1	TRBJ2-7	CASSHWAGGSYEQYF	TGTGCCAGCAGCCATTGGGCAGGGGGCTCCTACGAGCAGTACTTC
TRBV23-1	.	TRBD2	TRBJ2-1	CASRSGTSGTSTDNEQFF	TGCGCCAGCAGGAGCGGGACTAGCGGGACTTCCACCGACAATGAGCAGTTCTTC
TRBV11-2	.	.	TRBJ1-3	CASSLPGSGNTIYF	TGTGCCAGCAGCCTCCCGGGATCTGGAAACACCATATATTTT
TRBV11-2	few	TRBD2	TRBJ2-1	CASSLTMVGSGSGEQFF	TGTGCCAGCAGCCTAACTATGGTCGGTAGCGGGAGTGGTGAGCAGTTCTTC
TRBV3-1	few	.	TRBJ2-7	CASSVAGISYEQYF	TGTGCCAGCAGCGTAGCCGGGATCAGCTACGAGCAGTACTTC
TRBV18	.	.	TRBJ2-1	CASSPNTGGSGEQFF	TGTGCCAGCTCACCCAACACGGGTGGGAGTGGTGAGCAGTTCTTC
TRBV30	.	TRBD2	TRBJ2-7	CAWRGKRGDYEQYF	TGTGCCTGGAGGGGGAAACGGGGGGACTACGAGCAGTACTTC
TRBV10-3	.	.	TRBJ1-2	CAISDPTGSYGYTF	TGTGCCATCAGTGACCCAACAGGGTCCTATGGCTACACCTTC
TRBV12-3/TRBV12-4	.	TRBD1	TRBJ2-1	CASSPQIRDRVLGEQFF	TGTGCCAGCAGTCCGCAGATCCGGGACAGGGTATTGGGTGAGCAGTTCTTC
TRBV2	.	TRBD2	TRBJ2-7	CASRASGSTYEQYF	TGTGCCAGCAGGGCTAGCGGATCAACCTACGAGCAGTACTTC
TRBV6-2/TRBV6-3	.	.	TRBJ1-1	CASSFWETNTEAFF	TGTGCCAGCAGTTTTTGGGAGACGAACACTGAAGCTTTCTTT
TRBV20-1	few	.	TRBJ2-3	CSAAGRTSLDTQYF	TGCAGTGCTGCGGGACGCACATCCTTGGATACGCAGTATTTT
TRBV6-5	few	.	TRBJ2-1	CASGGTGPYNEQFF	TGTGCCAGCGGGGGGACTGGCCCCTACAATGAGCAGTTCTTC
TRBV7-9	.	.	TRBJ1-2	CASSPKGRDGYTF	TGTGCCAGCAGCCCCAAGGGACGGGATGGCTACACCTTC
TRBV18	.	TRBD2	TRBJ2-2	CASSPRTSGTTGELFF	TGTGCCAGCTCACCACGTACTAGCGGGACCACCGGGGAGCTGTTTTTT
TRBV13	.	TRBD1	TRBJ2-2	CASSVGQGALSNTGELFF	TGTGCCAGCAGCGTGGGACAGGGGGCACTATCGAACACCGGGGAGCTGTTTTTT
TRBV18	.	TRBD2	TRBJ2-5	CASSPAGTSGETQYF	TGTGCCAGCTCACCGGCCGGGACTAGCGGAGAGACCCAGTACTTC
TRBV5-1	.	TRBD2	TRBJ2-1	CASSLGTWREIKIDEQFF	TGCGCCAGCAGCCTTGGAACATGGCGGGAGATCAAAATCGATGAGCAGTTCTTC
TRBV11-2	.	.	TRBJ1-1	CASSPTPSPSSEAFF	TGTGCCAGCAGCCCGACGCCGTCTCCTTCTTCTGAAGCTTTCTTT
TRBV6-7	few	TRBD1	TRBJ2-1	CASSYSKGQRDEQFF	TGTGCCAGCAGTTACTCGAAGGGACAGAGAGATGAGCAGTTCTTC
TRBV6-1	few	TRBD1	TRBJ1-5	CASSIQTGGGNQPQHF	TGTGCCAGCAGTATACAGACAGGGGGTGGAAATCAGCCCCAGCATTTT
TRBV27	.	TRBD1	TRBJ2-7	CASSLGTVGYEQYF	TGTGCCAGCAGTTTAGGGACAGTGGGCTACGAGCAGTACTTC
TRBV6-5	few	.	TRBJ2-2	CASRRGPTRNGELFF	TGTGCCAGCAGACGCGGACCCACGCGGAACGGGGAGCTGTTTTTT
TRBV20-1	.	.	TRBJ1-2	CSARDSQIANYGYTF	TGCAGTGCTAGGGACAGCCAAATAGCTAACTATGGCTACACCTTC
TRBV18	.	.	TRBJ1-1	CASSRGEETEAFF	TGTGCCAGCTCACGGGGAGAAGAGACTGAAGCTTTCTTT